These 20 T cell receptor beta chains were sequenced from one sample in a study of CXCR3-negative and CXCR3-positive naive CD8 T cells. UMI-labeled 5' RACE yielded the TRB cDNA libraries. TCRdb re-called the 5' RACE reads; every CDR3 protein appears as one record, without DNA. The sample yields roughly 89,000 distinct CDR3 sequences, of which the top ten take up approximately 1.5%. Input material: naive CXCR3- CD8+ T cells from blood. The sample's subset: CD45RO-CCR7+CD27+CD95- naive CD8+ T cells lacking CXCR3 (TNR3-). Receptor source: a human donor in good health. Some clones in this sample may be carry-over from other donors' samples.

This chain uses TRBV4-3 with TRBJ2-7; TCRdb gives TRBD1 as the D gene, but with no DNA this cannot be confirmed. In germline, CDR1 is LGHNA, CDR2 YSLEER. CDR3 length: 17 residues. The CDR3 here is CASSHPMGGRGSYEQYF.

The chain uses TRBV21-1 and TRBJ2-2; TCRdb gives TRBD1 as the D gene, but with no DNA this cannot be confirmed. TRBV21-1 represents a pseudogene. The CDR3 runs 16 residues. The CDR3 is CASSTSGQKNTGELFF.

The chain employs TRBV29-1 and TRBJ2-7. This CDR3 region has 15 residues. Looked up from germline, CDR1 is SQVTM and CDR2 is ANQGSEA. The CDR3 here is CSVEDQGMGSYEQYF.

The chain couples TRBV6-2 or TRBV6-3 to TRBJ2-3. Germline V lookup: CDR1 MNHEY, CDR2 SVGEGT. The CDR3 runs to 12 residues. CDR3 sequence reads: CASSYSRDTQYF.

The rearrangement links TRBV9 to TRBJ2-5; TCRdb designates TRBD1, a call that cannot be tested without DNA. This CDR3 has 15 residues. CDR1 SGDLS and CDR2 YYNGEE come from the germline V gene. Here the CDR3 reads CASSVLGRLQETQYF.

V is TRBV28 and J is TRBJ2-2; TCRdb's D call, TRBD2, is unchecked because there is no DNA. Per the germline V gene, CDR1 is MDHEN and CDR2 is SYDVKM. The CDR3 runs to 17 residues. The CDR3 region is CASSSRGAGVGGGELFF.

The gene calls are TRBV6-5 and TRBJ1-6. The length of the CDR3 is 13 residues. Germline V gene sequence: CDR1 MNHEY, CDR2 SVGAGI. The chain's CDR3 is CASSYSQVSPLHF.

The chain carries TRBV12-3 or TRBV12-4 and TRBJ1-6; the D gene TCRdb calls, TRBD1, cannot be checked with no DNA. The length of the CDR3 is 14 residues. The CDR3 is CASSRGQGSSPLHF.

The chain has TRBV6-1 and TRBJ2-7; the TCRdb D gene call, TRBD2, has no DNA to confirm it. CDR3 length: 13 residues. Germline loops: CDR1 MNHNS, CDR2 SASEGT. The CDR3 reads CASRGRQGYEQYF.

The chain recombines TRBV3-1 with TRBJ2-7; absent DNA, TCRdb's TRBD2 call cannot be checked. This CDR3 comprises 15 residues. The V gene's germline CDR1 is LGHDT and CDR2 YNNKEL (reference sequence). The CDR3 region is CASSQDSGLVNEQYF.

The chain carries TRBV4-2 and TRBJ2-5; absent DNA, TCRdb's TRBD1 call cannot be checked. CDR3 length: 15 amino acids. Germline CDR1 reads LGHNA; CDR2 reads YNFKEQ. The CDR3 sequence is CASSQEPGEGETQYF.

The chain links TRBV29-1 to TRBJ1-1; checking the TCRdb D call of TRBD1 is not possible without DNA. The V gene's germline CDR1 is SQVTM and CDR2 ANQGSEA. This CDR3 contains 14 residues. CDR3 loop: CSVEAWTGELEAFF.

This chain uses TRBV11-3 with TRBJ2-1; lacking DNA, the TRBD1 call made by TCRdb goes unchecked. The CDR3 runs 15 residues. Germline-derived CDR1 and CDR2 are SGHNT and YENEEA. The chain's CDR3 is CASSLDRGPGNEQFF. The full variable domain, completed using reference TRBV11-3 and TRBJ2-1, is EAGVVQSPRYKIIEKKQPVAFWCNPISGHNTLYWYLQNLGQGPELLIRYENEEAVDDSQLPKDRFSAERLKGVDSTLKIQPAELGDSAVYLCASSLDRGPGNEQFFGPGTRLTVL.

V is TRBV12-3 or TRBV12-4 and J is TRBJ1-2; the D call from TCRdb, TRBD1, cannot be confirmed without DNA. CDR3 length: 17 amino acids. CDR3 amino acids: CASSSTGGKIPLYGYTF.

V gene TRBV12-3 or TRBV12-4 combines with J gene TRBJ2-7; TCRdb proposes TRBD2, but this gene call is untestable without DNA. There are 17 residues in the CDR3. The CDR3 region is CASSPGTTGSPDYEQYF.

The chain recombines TRBV11-2 with TRBJ2-7; TCRdb selects TRBD1, and the lack of DNA leaves this call unchecked. CDR3 length: 16 amino acids. Germline values: CDR1 SGHAT, CDR2 FQNNGV. The CDR3 loop reads CASSLGGQGASYEQYF.

This sequence joins TRBV11-2 and TRBJ2-1. The germline V gene has CDR1 SGHAT and CDR2 FQNNGV. The CDR3 spans 13 residues. CDR3 amino acids: CASSLSAYNEQFF. Based on the CDR3 plus reference TRBV11-2 and TRBJ2-1, the full variable domain is EAGVAQSPRYKIIEKRQSVAFWCNPISGHATLYWYQQILGQGPKLLIQFQNNGVVDDSQLPKDRFSAERLKGVDSTLKIQPAKLEDSAVYLCASSLSAYNEQFFGPGTRLTVL.

The V and J genes are TRBV14 and TRBJ2-7; as DNA is missing, the TRBD1 call by TCRdb cannot be tested. This CDR3 contains 16 residues. The germline CDR1 and CDR2 sequences are SGHDN and FVKESK. CDR3 in amino acids: CASSQDIQGVTYEQYF.

The V gene is TRBV15, the J gene TRBJ2-7; the D call from TCRdb, TRBD1, cannot be confirmed without DNA. The CDR3 runs to 15 residues. In germline, CDR1 is LNHNV, CDR2 YYDKDF (reference sequence). CDR3 sequence reads: CATSRGDTSSYEQYF. Full variable domain (remainder filled in from reference TRBV15 and TRBJ2-7): DAMVIQNPRYQVTQFGKPVTLSCSQTLNHNVMYWYQQKSSQAPKLLFHYYDKDFNNEADTPDNFQSRRPNTSFCFLDIRSPGLGDTAMYLCATSRGDTSSYEQYFGPGTRLTVT.

The chain couples TRBV14 to TRBJ2-1; TCRdb calls TRBD2, which cannot be checked without DNA. Germline values: CDR1 SGHDN, CDR2 FVKESK. This CDR3 has 17 amino acids. The CDR3 sequence: CASSLGTSGRFGNEQFF.